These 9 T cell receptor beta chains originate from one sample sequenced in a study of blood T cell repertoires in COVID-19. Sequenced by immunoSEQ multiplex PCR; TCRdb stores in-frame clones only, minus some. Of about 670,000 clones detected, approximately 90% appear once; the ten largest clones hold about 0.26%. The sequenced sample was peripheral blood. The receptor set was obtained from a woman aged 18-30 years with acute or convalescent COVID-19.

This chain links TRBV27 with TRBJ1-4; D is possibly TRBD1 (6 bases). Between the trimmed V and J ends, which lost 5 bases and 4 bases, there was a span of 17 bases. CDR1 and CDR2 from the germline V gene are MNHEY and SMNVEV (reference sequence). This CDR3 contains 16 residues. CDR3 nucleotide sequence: TGTGCCAGCAGTGATCGGGGGGCAGGGCTTAATGAAAAACTGTTTTTT. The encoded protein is CASSDRGAGLNEKLFF.

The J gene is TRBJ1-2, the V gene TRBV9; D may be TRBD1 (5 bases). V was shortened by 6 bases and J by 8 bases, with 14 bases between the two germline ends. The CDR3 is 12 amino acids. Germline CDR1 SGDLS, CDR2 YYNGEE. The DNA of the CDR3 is TGTGCCAGCATCGACAGTTCAGAAGGCTACACCTTC. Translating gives CASIDSSEGYTF. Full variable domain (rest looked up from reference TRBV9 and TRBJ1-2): DSGVTQTPKHLITATGQRVTLRCSPRSGDLSVYWYQQSLDQGLQFLIQYYNGEERAKGNILERFSAQQFPDLHSELNLSSLELGDSALYFCASIDSSEGYTFGSGTRLTVV.

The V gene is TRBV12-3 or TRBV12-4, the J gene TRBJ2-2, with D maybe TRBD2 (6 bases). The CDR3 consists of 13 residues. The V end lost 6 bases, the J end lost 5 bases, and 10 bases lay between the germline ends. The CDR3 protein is CASSRGGTGELFF. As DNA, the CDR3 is TGTGCCAGCAGCAGAGGAGGGACCGGGGAGCTGTTTTTT.

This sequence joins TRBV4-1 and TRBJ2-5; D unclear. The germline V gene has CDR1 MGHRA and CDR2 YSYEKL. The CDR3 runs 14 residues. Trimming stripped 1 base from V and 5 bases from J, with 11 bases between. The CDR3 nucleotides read TGCGCCAGCAGCCAAGTAATAGCCTTGGAGACCCAGTACTTC. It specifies CASSQVIALETQYF.

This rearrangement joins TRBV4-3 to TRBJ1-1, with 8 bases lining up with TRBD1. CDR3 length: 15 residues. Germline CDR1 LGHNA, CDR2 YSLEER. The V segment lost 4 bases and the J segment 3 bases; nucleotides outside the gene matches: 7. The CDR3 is CASSPQGTGDTEAFF. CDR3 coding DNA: TGCGCCAGCAGCCCCCAAGGGACAGGTGACACTGAAGCTTTCTTT.

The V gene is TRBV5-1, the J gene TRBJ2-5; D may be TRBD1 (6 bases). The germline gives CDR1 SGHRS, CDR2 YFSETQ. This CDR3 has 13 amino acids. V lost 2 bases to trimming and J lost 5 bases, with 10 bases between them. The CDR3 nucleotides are TGCGCCAGCAGCTTTGGGGGCAGGGAGACCCAGTACTTC. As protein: CASSFGGRETQYF.

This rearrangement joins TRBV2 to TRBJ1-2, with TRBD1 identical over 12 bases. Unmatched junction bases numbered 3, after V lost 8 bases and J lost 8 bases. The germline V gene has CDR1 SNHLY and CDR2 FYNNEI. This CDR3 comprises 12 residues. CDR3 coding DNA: TGTGCCAGCGGGACAGGGGGCCGAGGCTACACCTTC. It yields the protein CASGTGGRGYTF.

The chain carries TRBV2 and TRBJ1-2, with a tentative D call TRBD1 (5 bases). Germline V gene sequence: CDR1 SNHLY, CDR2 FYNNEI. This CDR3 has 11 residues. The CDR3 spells CAQITGYGYTF. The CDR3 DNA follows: TGTGCTCAAATCACAGGTTATGGCTACACCTTC.

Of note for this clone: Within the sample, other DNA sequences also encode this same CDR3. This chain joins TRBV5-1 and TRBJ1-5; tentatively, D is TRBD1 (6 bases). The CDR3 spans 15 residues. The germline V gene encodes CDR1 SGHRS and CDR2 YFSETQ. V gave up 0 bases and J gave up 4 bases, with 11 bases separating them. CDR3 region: CASSLAGQGNQPQHF. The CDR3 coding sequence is TGCGCCAGCAGCTTGGCCGGGCAGGGGAATCAGCCCCAGCATTTT.